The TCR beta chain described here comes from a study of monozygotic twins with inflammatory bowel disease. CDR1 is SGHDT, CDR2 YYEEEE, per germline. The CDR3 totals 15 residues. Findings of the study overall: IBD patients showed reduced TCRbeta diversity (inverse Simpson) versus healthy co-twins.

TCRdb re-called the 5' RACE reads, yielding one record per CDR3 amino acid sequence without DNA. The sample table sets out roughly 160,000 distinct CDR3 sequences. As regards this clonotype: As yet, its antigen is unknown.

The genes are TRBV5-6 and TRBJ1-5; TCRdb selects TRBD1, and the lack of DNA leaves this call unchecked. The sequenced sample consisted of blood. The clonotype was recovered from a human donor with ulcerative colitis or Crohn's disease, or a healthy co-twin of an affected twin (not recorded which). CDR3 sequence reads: CASSLGDRGNQPQHF.